These 22 T cell receptor beta chains originate from one sample sequenced in a study of CD8 T cells in ankylosing spondylitis. Via MiXCR, TCRdb re-called the 5' RACE reads, giving one row per CDR3 protein. This sample has roughly 100,000 distinct CDR3 sequences, with about 7.7% found just once. Sequenced: blood, either unsorted or a sorted T cell fraction (not recorded which). The receptors were sampled from a male donor with ankylosing spondylitis or in good health (not recorded which).

The V gene is TRBV9, the J gene TRBJ2-1; TRBD2 aligns across 7 bases. Germline CDR1 reads SGDLS; CDR2 reads YYNGEE. The CDR3 covers 14 residues. The V and J ends lost 4 bases and 6 bases, in that order; junction bases with no gene match: 7. The CDR3 sequence is CASSPEGTTNEQFF. For the CDR3, the DNA is TGTGCCAGCAGCCCCGAGGGGACTACCAATGAGCAGTTCTTC.

This chain uses TRBV7-9 with TRBJ1-2; TRBD1 agrees at 7 bases. CDR3 length: 14 amino acids. V shed 4 bases and J 4 bases; nucleotides not matched to a gene: 6. The germline gives CDR1 SEHNR, CDR2 FQNEAQ (reference sequence). The CDR3, as DNA: TGTGCCAGCAGCTCGACAGGGATGGGCTATGGCTACACCTTC. Amino acids: CASSSTGMGYGYTF. Filled out from reference TRBV7-9 and TRBJ1-2, the complete variable domain reads DTGVSQNPRHKITKRGQNVTFRCDPISEHNRLYWYRQTLGQGPEFLTYFQNEAQLEKSRLLSDRFSAERPKGSFSTLEIQRTEQGDSAMYLCASSSTGMGYGYTFGSGTRLTVV.

This clonotype occurred many times. The J gene is TRBJ2-5, the V gene TRBV29-1; a possible D gene is TRBD2 (6 bases). V was cut by 5 bases and J by 2 bases, with 9 bases left in between. The CDR3 has 12 residues. Germline CDR1 is SQVTM and CDR2 is ANQGSEA. The DNA of the CDR3 is TGCAGCGTTAGGAGGGGTCAAGAGACCCAGTACTTC. Its protein product is CSVRRGQETQYF.

This clonotype has a count of ten or more. CDR3 nucleotide sequence: TGCGCCAGCAGCCCCCAAGCAGGGGCAAACATTCAGTACTTC. Translated: CASSPQAGANIQYF. The chain combines TRBV5-1 with TRBJ2-4, with D possibly being TRBD1 (6 bases). The CDR3 length is 14 residues. CDR1 is SGHRS and CDR2 is YFSETQ in the germline V gene. The V end lost 4 bases, the J end lost 6 bases, and 14 bases lay between the germline ends.

Relative to its sample, this clonotype is medium-sized. V and J are TRBV19 and TRBJ2-1; D is uncertain. CDR3 length: 12 amino acids. V lost 3 bases to trimming and J lost 7 bases, with 7 bases between them. Germline V gene lookup returns CDR1 LNHDA and CDR2 SQIVND (reference sequence). The CDR3 nucleotides read TGTGCCAGTAGTATTTTATGGAATGAGCAGTTCTTC. As protein: CASSILWNEQFF. The full variable domain, with the rest looked up from reference TRBV19 and TRBJ2-1, is DGGITQSPKYLFRKEGQNVTLSCEQNLNHDAMYWYRQDPGQGLRLIYYSQIVNDFQKGDIAEGYSVSREKKESFPLTVTSAQKNPTAFYLCASSILWNEQFFGPGTRLTVL.

This clonotype was picked up many times. V usage is TRBV19 and J usage is TRBJ2-7; 8 bases match TRBD2. CDR3 length: 14 residues. Losses at the gene ends were 3 bases for V and 2 bases for J; bases not matched to a gene: 3. Germline V CDR1 and CDR2: LNHDA, SQIVND (reference sequence). The DNA of the CDR3 is TGTGCCAGTAGTATGCCTAGCGGGCCCTACGAGCAGTACTTC. This sequence encodes CASSMPSGPYEQYF.

The CDR3 coding sequence is TGTGCCAGCAGCTTAAGGACAGCTTCCTACGAGCAGTACTTC. This translates into CASSLRTASYEQYF. The V call is TRBV7-2, the J call TRBJ2-7; weak D call: TRBD1 (6 bases). Per germline, CDR1 SGHTA and CDR2 FQGNSA. V was shortened by 2 bases and J by 1 base, with 9 bases between the two germline ends. The CDR3 contains 14 residues.

This clonotype was seen at least ten times. The chain combines TRBV15 with TRBJ1-3; D unresolved. The V gene lost 2 bases and the J gene lost 0 bases, with 5 bases spanning the gap. CDR3 size: 14 residues. Germline CDR1 and CDR2: LNHNV and YYDKDF (reference sequence). The CDR3 is CATSRSLSGNTIYF. The CDR3 DNA reads as TGTGCCACCAGCAGATCCCTCTCTGGAAACACCATATATTTT. The whole variable domain, filled in from reference TRBV15 and TRBJ1-3, reads DAMVIQNPRYQVTQFGKPVTLSCSQTLNHNVMYWYQQKSSQAPKLLFHYYDKDFNNEADTPDNFQSRRPNTSFCFLDIRSPGLGDTAMYLCATSRSLSGNTIYFGEGSWLTVV.

This clonotype was detected a few times. The chain carries TRBV6-2 or TRBV6-3 and TRBJ2-7, with no clear D. This CDR3 is 12 amino acids long. Looked up from germline, CDR1 is MNHEY and CDR2 is SVGEGT. Trimming cost V 7 bases and J 1 base, with 8 bases left between them. CDR3 residues: CASTGVSYEQYF. The CDR3 bases are TGTGCCAGCACAGGCGTATCCTACGAGCAGTACTTC.

This clonotype was observed many times. This chain joins TRBV10-3 and TRBJ1-2; TRBD1 agrees at 8 bases. Germline V lookup: CDR1 ENHRY, CDR2 SYGVKD. The CDR3 is 16 amino acids. V was clipped by 1 base and J by 4 bases; unmatched bases: 8. CDR3 nucleotides: TGTGCCATCAGTGAGTGGGCCCGACAGGGGAGCTATGGCTACACCTTC. It yields the protein CAISEWARQGSYGYTF.

This clonotype was seen a few times. The J gene is TRBJ1-5, the V gene TRBV5-5, with D perhaps TRBD1 (5 bases). Trimming removed 3 bases at V and 3 bases at J, with 16 bases between. This CDR3 has 16 amino acids. The V gene's germline CDR1 is SGHKS and CDR2 YYEKEE (reference sequence). CDR3 sequence: CASSWGLPGPNQPQHF. Written as DNA, the CDR3 is TGTGCCAGCAGCTGGGGACTTCCCGGCCCCAATCAGCCCCAGCATTTT.

This clonotype was recorded at least ten times. This sequence joins TRBV5-5 and TRBJ2-3, with TRBD1 identical over 8 bases. V trimming: 3 bases; J trimming: 4 bases; junction bases outside the gene matches: 1. The CDR3 has 13 residues. The germline gives CDR1 SGHKS, CDR2 YYEKEE (reference sequence). The CDR3 nucleotides read TGTGCCAGCAGCTCAGGGGGCGCAGATACGCAGTATTTT. Its protein product is CASSSGGADTQYF.

This clonotype was picked up many times. The chain uses TRBV29-1 and TRBJ2-4; possibly TRBD2 for D (5 bases). This CDR3 has 14 residues. Germline values: CDR1 SQVTM, CDR2 ANQGSEA. Trimming left V 8 bases short and J 5 bases short, with 19 bases between. The CDR3 region has the DNA TGCAGCCCCGGAGGAGATCCCTACCAAAACATTCAGTACTTC. Protein sequence: CSPGGDPYQNIQYF.

The chain joins TRBV10-3 to TRBJ2-3, with a tentative D call TRBD2 (6 bases). Germline loops: CDR1 ENHRY, CDR2 SYGVKD. Trimming stripped 4 bases from V and 2 bases from J, with 10 bases between. This CDR3 has 14 residues. The CDR3 DNA sequence: TGTGCCATCAGTGGCGGGAAGAACACAGATACGCAGTATTTT. Its protein product is CAISGGKNTDTQYF.

The chain uses TRBV5-6 and TRBJ2-2; TRBD2 is a possible D gene (5 bases). This CDR3 is built from 13 residues. V lost 7 bases and J 7 bases, leaving 14 bases between the germline ends. CDR1 SGHDT and CDR2 YYEEEE come from the germline V gene. Written as DNA, the CDR3 is TGTGCCAGCGGCCCCGGGGTCCTCGGGGAGCTGTTTTTT. Translated: CASGPGVLGELFF.

This clonotype has a count of ten or more. The rearrangement joins TRBV11-2 to TRBJ2-5, with 9 bases matching TRBD2. CDR1 is SGHAT, CDR2 FQNNGV, per germline. The CDR3 runs to 18 residues. With 0 bases clipped from V and 4 bases from J, the junction kept 12 bases outside the gene matches. Here the CDR3 DNA reads TGTGCCAGCAGCTTAGATCTAAGGCGGGAGGGCCTTCGAGAGACCCAGTACTTC. It codes for CASSLDLRREGLRETQYF.

Many counts were recorded for this clonotype. The rearrangement uses TRBV5-1 and TRBJ2-1; TRBD2 might be the D (6 bases). Trimming took off 0 bases at V and 2 bases at J, with 15 bases between the two ends. Germline assignment: CDR1 SGHRS and CDR2 YFSETQ. The CDR3 length is 17 residues. This chain's CDR3 is CASSLGALASAYNEQFF. Here the CDR3 DNA reads TGCGCCAGCAGCTTGGGCGCCCTAGCGAGCGCCTACAATGAGCAGTTCTTC.

This clonotype has a count of ten or more. V usage is TRBV18 and J usage is TRBJ2-2; perhaps TRBD1 as D (6 bases). The CDR3 length is 17 residues. CDR1 and CDR2 from the germline V gene are KGHSH and LQKENI. Between the trimmed V and J ends, which lost 3 bases and 0 bases, there was a span of 14 bases. The CDR3 nucleotides read TGTGCCAGCTCACCGCTCCCGGCAGGGGCGAACACCGGGGAGCTGTTTTTT. This translates into CASSPLPAGANTGELFF.

The gene calls are TRBV6-5 and TRBJ1-2; tentative D call: TRBD1 (6 bases). Trimming removed 4 bases from V and 3 bases from J, with 12 bases in between. The CDR3 spans 14 residues. The germline V gene encodes CDR1 MNHEY and CDR2 SVGAGI. CDR3 coding DNA: TGTGCCAGCAGTTTACAGGGTCTCTACTATGGCTACACCTTC. Translation: CASSLQGLYYGYTF.

The chain recombines TRBV18 with TRBJ1-2; 7 bases are a match to TRBD1. The junction had 4 bases not matched to a gene; V was cut back by 1 base and J by 8 bases. The CDR3 is 13 amino acids. Germline-derived CDR1 and CDR2 are KGHSH and LQKENI. The CDR3 sequence: CASSPLTGSGYTF. The DNA for the CDR3 is TGTGCCAGCTCACCACTGACAGGGAGCGGCTACACCTTC.

Regarding this clonotype: Being one base from a much bigger clone, this may be a read error. The chain has TRBV7-2 and TRBJ2-3; D is perhaps TRBD1 (5 bases). Germline V lookup: CDR1 SGHTA, CDR2 FQGNSA. This CDR3 has 13 residues. CDR3 region: CASSFQGADKQYF. The CDR3, as DNA: TGTGCCAGCAGCTTCCAGGGCGCAGATAAGCAGTATTTT.

This clonotype was seen many times. The CDR3 loop reads CSARDWLTRGETQYF. CDR3 sequence (DNA): TGCAGTGCTAGAGATTGGCTGACCCGGGGGGAGACCCAGTACTTC. The V call is TRBV20-1, the J call TRBJ2-5; possible D gene TRBD2, 6 bases. Germline V CDR1 and CDR2: DFQATT, SNEGSKA (reference sequence). This CDR3 is 15 amino acids long. The V and J ends lost 0 bases and 5 bases respectively, with 16 bases between them.